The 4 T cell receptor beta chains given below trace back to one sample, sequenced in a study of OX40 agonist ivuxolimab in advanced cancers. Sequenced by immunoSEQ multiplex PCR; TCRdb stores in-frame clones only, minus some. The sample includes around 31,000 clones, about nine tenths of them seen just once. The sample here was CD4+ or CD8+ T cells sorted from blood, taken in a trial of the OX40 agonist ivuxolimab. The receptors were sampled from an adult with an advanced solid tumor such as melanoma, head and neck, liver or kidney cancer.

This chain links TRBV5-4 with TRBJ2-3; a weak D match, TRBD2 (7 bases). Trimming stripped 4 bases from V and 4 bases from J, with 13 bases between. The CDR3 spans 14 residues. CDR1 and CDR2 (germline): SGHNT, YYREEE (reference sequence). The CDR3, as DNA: TGTGCCAGCAGCGCCGCGGGGGCCCCAGATACGCAGTATTTT. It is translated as CASSAAGAPDTQYF.

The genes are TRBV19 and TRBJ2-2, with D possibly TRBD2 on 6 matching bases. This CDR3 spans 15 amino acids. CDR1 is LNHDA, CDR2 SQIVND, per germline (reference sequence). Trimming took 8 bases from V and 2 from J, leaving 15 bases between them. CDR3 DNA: TGTGCCAGTTTACAACTAGCATATAACACCGGGGAGCTGTTTTTT. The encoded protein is CASLQLAYNTGELFF.

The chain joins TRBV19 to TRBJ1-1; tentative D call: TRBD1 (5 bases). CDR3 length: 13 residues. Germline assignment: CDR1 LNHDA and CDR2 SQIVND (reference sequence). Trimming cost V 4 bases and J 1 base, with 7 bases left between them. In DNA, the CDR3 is TGTGCCAGTAGTACAACAGGGAACACTGAAGCTTTCTTT. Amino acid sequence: CASSTTGNTEAFF.

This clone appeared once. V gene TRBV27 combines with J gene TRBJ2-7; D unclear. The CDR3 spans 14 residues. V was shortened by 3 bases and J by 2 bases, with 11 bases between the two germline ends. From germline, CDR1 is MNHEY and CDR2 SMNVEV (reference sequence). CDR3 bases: TGTGCCAGCAGTTTGGGTCAGACTGCCTACGAGCAGTACTTC. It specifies CASSLGQTAYEQYF.